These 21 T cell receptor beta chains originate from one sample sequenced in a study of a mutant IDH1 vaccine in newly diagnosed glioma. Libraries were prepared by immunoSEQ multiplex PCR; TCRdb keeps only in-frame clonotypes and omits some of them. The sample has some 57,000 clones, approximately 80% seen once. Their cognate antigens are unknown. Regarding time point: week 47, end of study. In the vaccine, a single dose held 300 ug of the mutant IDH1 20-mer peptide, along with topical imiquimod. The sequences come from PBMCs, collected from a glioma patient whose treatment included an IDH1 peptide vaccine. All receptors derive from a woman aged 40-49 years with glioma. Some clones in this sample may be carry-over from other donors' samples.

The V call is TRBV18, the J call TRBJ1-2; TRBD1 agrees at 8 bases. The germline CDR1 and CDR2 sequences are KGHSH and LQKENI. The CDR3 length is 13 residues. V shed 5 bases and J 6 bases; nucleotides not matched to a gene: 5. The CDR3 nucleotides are TGTGCCAGCTCATCCCTGACAGGGGATGGCTACACCTTC. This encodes CASSSLTGDGYTF.

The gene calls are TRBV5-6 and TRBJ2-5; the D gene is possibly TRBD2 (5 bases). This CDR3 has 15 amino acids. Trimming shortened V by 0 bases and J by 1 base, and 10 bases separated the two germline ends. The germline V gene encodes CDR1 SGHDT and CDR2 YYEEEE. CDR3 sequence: CASSLVEGVQETQYF. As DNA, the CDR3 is TGTGCCAGCAGCTTGGTAGAGGGAGTCCAAGAGACCCAGTACTTC.

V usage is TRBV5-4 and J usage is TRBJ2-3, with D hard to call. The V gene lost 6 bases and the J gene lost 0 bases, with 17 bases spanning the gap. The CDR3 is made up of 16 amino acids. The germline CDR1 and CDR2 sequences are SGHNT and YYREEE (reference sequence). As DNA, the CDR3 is TGTGCCAGCACCACGAAGAACTCTGCTAGCACAGATACGCAGTATTTT. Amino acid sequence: CASTTKNSASTDTQYF. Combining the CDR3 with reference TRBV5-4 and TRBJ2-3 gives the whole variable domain ETGVTQSPTHLIKTRGQQVTLRCSSQSGHNTVSWYQQALGQGPQFIFQYYREEENGRGNFPPRFSGLQFPNYSSELNVNALELDDSALYLCASTTKNSASTDTQYFGPGTRLTVL.

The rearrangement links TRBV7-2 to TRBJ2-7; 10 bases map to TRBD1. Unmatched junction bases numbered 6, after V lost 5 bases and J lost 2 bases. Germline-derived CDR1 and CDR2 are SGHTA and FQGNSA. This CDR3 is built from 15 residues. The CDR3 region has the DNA TGTGCCAGCAGCCTCGGGACAGGGGCGACCTACGAGCAGTACTTC. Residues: CASSLGTGATYEQYF.

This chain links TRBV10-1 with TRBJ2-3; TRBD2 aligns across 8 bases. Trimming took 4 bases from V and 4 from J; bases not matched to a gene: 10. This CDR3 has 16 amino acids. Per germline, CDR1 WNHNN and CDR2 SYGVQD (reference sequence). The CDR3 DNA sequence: TGCGCCAGCAGTGTCTCGACTAGCGCCGGATCAGATACGCAGTATTTT. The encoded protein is CASSVSTSAGSDTQYF.

The CDR3 region has the DNA TGCGCCAGCAGCTCTAATCCGGGACTAGCGGGGCAAGAGACCCAGTACTTC. Translation: CASSSNPGLAGQETQYF. The rearrangement joins TRBV5-1 to TRBJ2-5, with 13 nucleotides matching TRBD2. From germline, CDR1 is SGHRS and CDR2 YFSETQ. V shed 3 bases, J shed 2 bases, and the junction held 7 bases outside the gene matches. This CDR3 comprises 17 residues.

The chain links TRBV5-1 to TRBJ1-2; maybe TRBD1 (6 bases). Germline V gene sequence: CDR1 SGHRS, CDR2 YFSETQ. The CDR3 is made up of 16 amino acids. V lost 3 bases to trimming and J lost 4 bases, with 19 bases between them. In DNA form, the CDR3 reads TGCGCCAGCAGCTCCCGGGCAGGGGAGGGAGGCTATGGCTACACCTTC. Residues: CASSSRAGEGGYGYTF.

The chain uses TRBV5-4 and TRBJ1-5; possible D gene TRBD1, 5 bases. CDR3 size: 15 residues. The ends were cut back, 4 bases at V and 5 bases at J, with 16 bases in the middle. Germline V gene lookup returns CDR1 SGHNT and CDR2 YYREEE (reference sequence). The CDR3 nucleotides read TGTGCCAGCAGCGCGAAGCAGGGCAGCTATCAGCCCCAGCATTTT. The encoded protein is CASSAKQGSYQPQHF.

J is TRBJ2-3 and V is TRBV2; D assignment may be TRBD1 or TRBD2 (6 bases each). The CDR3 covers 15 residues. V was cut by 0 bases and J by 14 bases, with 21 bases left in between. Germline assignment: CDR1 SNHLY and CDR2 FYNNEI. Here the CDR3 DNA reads TGTGCCAGCAGTGAAGCTCAATCGGGGGCTAGTCGTCGGTATTTT. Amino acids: CASSEAQSGASRRYF.

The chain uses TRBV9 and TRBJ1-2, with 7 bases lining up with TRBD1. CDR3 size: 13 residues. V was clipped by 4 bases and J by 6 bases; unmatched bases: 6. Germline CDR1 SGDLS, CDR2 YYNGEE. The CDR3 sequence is CASSPDRENGYTF. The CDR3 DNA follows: TGTGCCAGCAGCCCAGACAGGGAAAATGGCTACACCTTC. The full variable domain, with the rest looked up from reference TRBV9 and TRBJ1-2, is DSGVTQTPKHLITATGQRVTLRCSPRSGDLSVYWYQQSLDQGLQFLIQYYNGEERAKGNILERFSAQQFPDLHSELNLSSLELGDSALYFCASSPDRENGYTFGSGTRLTVV.

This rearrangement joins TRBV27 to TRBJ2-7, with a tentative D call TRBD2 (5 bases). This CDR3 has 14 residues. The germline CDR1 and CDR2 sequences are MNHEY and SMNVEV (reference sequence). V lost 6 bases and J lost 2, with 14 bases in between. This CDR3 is CASRHDGETYEQYF. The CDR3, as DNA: TGTGCCAGCAGACACGACGGGGAAACCTACGAGCAGTACTTC.

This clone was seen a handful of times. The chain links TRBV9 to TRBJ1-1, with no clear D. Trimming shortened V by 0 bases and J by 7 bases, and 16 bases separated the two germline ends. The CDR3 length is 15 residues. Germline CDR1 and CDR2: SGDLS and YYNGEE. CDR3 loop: CASSVGSLGGNEAFF. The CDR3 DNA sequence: TGTGCCAGCAGCGTAGGGAGTTTGGGAGGTAATGAAGCTTTCTTT.

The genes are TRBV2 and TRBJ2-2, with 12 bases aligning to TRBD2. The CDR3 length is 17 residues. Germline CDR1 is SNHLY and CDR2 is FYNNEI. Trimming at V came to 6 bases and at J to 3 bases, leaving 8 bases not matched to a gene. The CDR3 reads CASSFPGLAGHTGELFF. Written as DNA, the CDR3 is TGTGCCAGCAGCTTCCCGGGACTAGCGGGCCACACCGGGGAGCTGTTTTTT.

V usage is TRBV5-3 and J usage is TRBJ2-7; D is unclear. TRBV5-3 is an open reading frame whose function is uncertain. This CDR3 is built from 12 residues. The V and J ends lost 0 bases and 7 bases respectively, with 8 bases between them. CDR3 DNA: TGTGCCAGAAGCTTGGCGGACCCAGAGCAGTACTTC. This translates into CARSLADPEQYF.

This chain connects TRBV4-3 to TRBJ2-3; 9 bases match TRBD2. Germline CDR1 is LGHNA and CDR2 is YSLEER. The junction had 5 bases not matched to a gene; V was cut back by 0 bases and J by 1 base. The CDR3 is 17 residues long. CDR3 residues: CASSQDVAGAGTDTQYF. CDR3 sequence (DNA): TGCGCCAGCAGCCAAGATGTAGCGGGGGCGGGCACAGATACGCAGTATTTT.

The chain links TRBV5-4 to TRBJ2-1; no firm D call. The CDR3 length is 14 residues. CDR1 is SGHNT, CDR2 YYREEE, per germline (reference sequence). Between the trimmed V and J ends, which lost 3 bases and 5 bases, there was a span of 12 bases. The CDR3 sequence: CASSSGRQHNEQFF. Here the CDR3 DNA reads TGTGCCAGCAGCTCTGGGCGGCAGCACAATGAGCAGTTCTTC.

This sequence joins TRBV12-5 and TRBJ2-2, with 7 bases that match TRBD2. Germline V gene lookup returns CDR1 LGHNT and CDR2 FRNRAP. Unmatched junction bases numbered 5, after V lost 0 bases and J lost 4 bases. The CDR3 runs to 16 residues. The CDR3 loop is CASGLVVTGGTGELFF. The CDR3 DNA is TGTGCTAGTGGTTTGGTAGTCACGGGAGGCACCGGGGAGCTGTTTTTT. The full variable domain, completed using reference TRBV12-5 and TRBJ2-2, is DARVTQTPRHKVTEMGQEVTMRCQPILGHNTVFWYRQTMMQGLELLAYFRNRAPLDDSGMPKDRFSAEMPDATLATLKIQPSEPRDSAVYFCASGLVVTGGTGELFFGEGSRLTVL.

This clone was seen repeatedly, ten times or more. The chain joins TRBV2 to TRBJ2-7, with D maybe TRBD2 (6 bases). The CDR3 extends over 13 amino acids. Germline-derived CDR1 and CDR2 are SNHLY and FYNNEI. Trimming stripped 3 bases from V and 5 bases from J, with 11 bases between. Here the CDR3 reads CASSERGFNEQYF. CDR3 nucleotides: TGTGCCAGCAGTGAGCGGGGCTTCAACGAGCAGTACTTC.

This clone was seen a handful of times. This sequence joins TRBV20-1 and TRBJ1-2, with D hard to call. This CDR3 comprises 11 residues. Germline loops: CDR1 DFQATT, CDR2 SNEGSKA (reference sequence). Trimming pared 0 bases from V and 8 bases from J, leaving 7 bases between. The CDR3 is CSARDLGGYTF. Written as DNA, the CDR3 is TGCAGTGCTAGAGATCTAGGGGGCTACACCTTC.

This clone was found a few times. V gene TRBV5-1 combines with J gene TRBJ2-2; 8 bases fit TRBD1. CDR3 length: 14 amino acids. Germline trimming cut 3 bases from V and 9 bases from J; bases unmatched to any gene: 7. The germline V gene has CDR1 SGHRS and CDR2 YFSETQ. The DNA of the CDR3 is TGCGCCAGCAGCTCGGACAGGGAACACCGGGAGCTGTTTTTT. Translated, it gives CASSSDREHRELFF.

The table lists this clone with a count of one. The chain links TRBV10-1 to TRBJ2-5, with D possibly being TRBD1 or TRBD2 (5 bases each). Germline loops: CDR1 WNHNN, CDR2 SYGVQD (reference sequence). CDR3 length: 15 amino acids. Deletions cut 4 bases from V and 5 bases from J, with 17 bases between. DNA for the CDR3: TGCGCCAGCAGTGGGGACCGGGGCCCCGAGGAGACCCAGTACTTC. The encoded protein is CASSGDRGPEETQYF.